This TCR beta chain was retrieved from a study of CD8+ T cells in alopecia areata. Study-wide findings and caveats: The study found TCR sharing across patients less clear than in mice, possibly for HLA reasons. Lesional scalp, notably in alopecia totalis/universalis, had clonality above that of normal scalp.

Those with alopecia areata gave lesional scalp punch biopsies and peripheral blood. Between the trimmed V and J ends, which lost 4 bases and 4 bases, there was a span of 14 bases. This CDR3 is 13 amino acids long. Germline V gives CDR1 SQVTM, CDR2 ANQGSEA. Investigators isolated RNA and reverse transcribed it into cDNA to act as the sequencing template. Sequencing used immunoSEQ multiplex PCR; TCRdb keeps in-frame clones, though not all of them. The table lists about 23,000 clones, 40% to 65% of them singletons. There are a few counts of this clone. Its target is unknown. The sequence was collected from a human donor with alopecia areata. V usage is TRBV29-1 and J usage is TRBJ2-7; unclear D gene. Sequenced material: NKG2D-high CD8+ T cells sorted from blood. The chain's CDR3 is CSVVRQNHYEQYF. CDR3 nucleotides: TGCAGCGTTGTACGGCAGAACCATTACGAGCAGTACTTC.